The 21 T cell receptor beta chains in this list originate from one sample, sequenced in a study of identical twins. TCRdb reprocessed the 5' RACE reads with MiXCR, giving one entry per CDR3 protein. The sample consists of more than 650,000 distinct CDR3 sequences, 5.5% to 6.5% of them appearing once. The specimen sequenced was naive T cells sorted from blood. All receptors come from a man aged 18 to 35 in good health.

This clonotype turned up a few times. The J gene is TRBJ2-1, the V gene TRBV24-1; 8 bases align to TRBD2. Germline-derived CDR1 and CDR2 are KGHDR and SFDVKD. Trimming removed 5 bases from V and 4 bases from J; junction bases left unmatched: 9. CDR3 length equals 16 residues. The CDR3 spells CATSGAERESYNEQFF. DNA for the CDR3: TGTGCCACCAGTGGTGCCGAGCGGGAGAGTTACAATGAGCAGTTCTTC.

This clonotype was counted at least ten times. V usage is TRBV24-1 and J usage is TRBJ2-1; 12 bases agree with TRBD2. Germline CDR1 reads KGHDR; CDR2 reads SFDVKD. This CDR3 has 15 amino acids. V dropped 7 bases and J dropped 10; count of bases not matched to a gene: 10. CDR3 bases: TGTGCCACCAGCGAAACCGGGACTAGCGGGCTAGAGCAGTTCTTC. It specifies CATSETGTSGLEQFF.

CDR3 residues: CASSSRTGGASYNEQFF. The DNA of the CDR3 is TGTGCCAGCAGCTCACGAACAGGGGGCGCCTCCTACAATGAGCAGTTCTTC. The V gene is TRBV7-6, the J gene TRBJ2-1; 9 positions match TRBD1. The CDR3 covers 17 residues. V dropped 4 bases and J dropped 0; count of bases not matched to a gene: 7. Germline lookup yields CDR1 SGHVS and CDR2 FNYEAQ. Together with reference TRBV7-6 and TRBJ2-1, the CDR3 gives the full variable domain: GAGVSQSPRYKVTKRGQDVALRCDPISGHVSLYWYRQALGQGPEFLTYFNYEAQQDKSGLPNDRFSAERPEGSISTLTIQRTEQRDSAMYRCASSSRTGGASYNEQFFGPGTRLTVL.

This clonotype showed up many times. V usage is TRBV10-3 and J usage is TRBJ2-4; 12 nucleotides match TRBD2. V lost 8 bases, J lost 6 bases, and 5 bases stayed unmatched. CDR3 length: 14 residues. CDR1 is ENHRY, CDR2 SYGVKD, per germline. Written as DNA, the CDR3 is TGTGCCATCGGAGGGGGACTAGCGGGAAACATTCAGTACTTC. Translation gives CAIGGGLAGNIQYF.

The chain has TRBV11-2 and TRBJ2-6; 12 bases are shared with TRBD1. This CDR3 region has 18 residues. V shed 5 bases and J 2 bases; nucleotides not matched to a gene: 7. Germline V gene lookup returns CDR1 SGHAT and CDR2 FQNNGV. CDR3 protein: CASSPGRDRGPGANVLTF. CDR3 nucleotide sequence: TGTGCCAGCAGCCCAGGCCGGGACAGGGGGCCTGGGGCCAACGTCCTGACTTTC.

This clonotype showed up many times. This chain links TRBV20-1 with TRBJ2-1; 11 nucleotides align to TRBD2. This CDR3 contains 16 residues. V lost 0 bases to trimming and J lost 7 bases; unmatched junction nucleotides: 8. The germline CDR1 and CDR2 sequences are DFQATT and SNEGSKA (reference sequence). The CDR3 sequence is CSARDLEASGRNEQFF. Here the CDR3 DNA reads TGCAGTGCTAGAGATCTCGAGGCTAGCGGGAGGAATGAGCAGTTCTTC.

The chain uses TRBV4-1 and TRBJ2-1; 7 bases are shared with TRBD1. CDR1 is MGHRA and CDR2 is YSYEKL in the germline V gene. The CDR3 is made up of 15 amino acids. V lost 6 bases, J lost 0 bases, and 5 bases stayed unmatched. The CDR3 loop reads CASRQGSSSYNEQFF. The CDR3 DNA is TGCGCCAGCAGACAGGGGTCTAGCTCCTACAATGAGCAGTTCTTC.

This clonotype occurred a few times. The chain combines TRBV12-3 or TRBV12-4 with TRBJ2-5; D unclear. Between the trimmed V and J ends, which lost 8 bases and 1 base, there was a span of 11 bases. The CDR3 runs 13 residues. CDR3 nucleotide sequence: TGTGCCAGCGTTTGGTGGGGCCAAGAGACCCAGTACTTC. It is translated as CASVWWGQETQYF.

The V gene is TRBV27, the J gene TRBJ2-7; weak D call: TRBD1 (6 bases). V lost 6 bases, J lost 2 bases, and 11 bases lay in between. This CDR3 region has 13 residues. Germline CDR1 reads MNHEY; CDR2 reads SMNVEV (reference sequence). The CDR3 DNA sequence: TGTGCCAGCAGCCGTTCAGGGGCCTACGAGCAGTACTTC. This codes for CASSRSGAYEQYF.

CDR3 region: CASSLEVLGSEQYV. In DNA, the CDR3 is TGTGCCAGCAGCTTGGAGGTCCTAGGTTCTGAGCAGTACGTC. The rearrangement joins TRBV5-5 to TRBJ2-7; no clear D. There are 14 residues in the CDR3. Between the trimmed V and J ends, which lost 0 bases and 7 bases, there was a span of 14 bases. Germline values: CDR1 SGHKS, CDR2 YYEKEE (reference sequence).

This clonotype has a count of ten or more. V usage is TRBV7-9 and J usage is TRBJ1-5, with a possible D match to TRBD1 (5 bases). The CDR3 covers 15 residues. V was shortened by 2 bases and J by 3 bases, with 11 bases between the two germline ends. Germline assignment: CDR1 SEHNR and CDR2 FQNEAQ (reference sequence). CDR3 region: CASSLSGGDNQPQHF. The CDR3 DNA is TGTGCCAGCAGCTTATCCGGGGGGGACAATCAGCCCCAGCATTTT.

This clonotype was recorded a few times. V usage is TRBV5-6 and J usage is TRBJ2-5, with TRBD2 matching 8 bases. CDR1 is SGHDT, CDR2 YYEEEE, per germline. The trim removed 5 bases at V and 4 bases at J, leaving 10 bases unmatched. This CDR3 contains 15 residues. The CDR3 is CASSTPGTRGETQYF. CDR3 DNA sequence: TGTGCCAGCAGTACCCCCGGGACTAGGGGAGAGACCCAGTACTTC.

The rearrangement joins TRBV6-1 to TRBJ2-7, with D possibly being TRBD2 (6 bases). The length of the CDR3 is 12 residues. Germline CDR1 reads MNHNS; CDR2 reads SASEGT. The chain's CDR3 is CASSELIGGESV. DNA of the CDR3: TGTGCCAGCAGTGAATTAATCGGGGGAGAATCCGTC.

This clonotype turned up a few times. The chain couples TRBV20-1 to TRBJ2-1; 15 nucleotides align to TRBD2. This CDR3 has 16 amino acids. V lost 0 bases to trimming and J lost 9 bases; unmatched junction nucleotides: 6. CDR1 and CDR2 (germline): DFQATT, SNEGSKA (reference sequence). The CDR3 loop is CSARDWTSGRAGEQFF. CDR3 DNA: TGCAGTGCTAGAGATTGGACTAGCGGGAGGGCCGGTGAGCAGTTCTTC.

The chain carries TRBV7-9 and TRBJ2-1; D may be TRBD2 (5 bases). This CDR3 comprises 13 residues. V lost 4 bases to trimming and J lost 7 bases, with 11 bases between them. CDR1 and CDR2 from the germline V gene are SEHNR and FQNEAQ (reference sequence). The CDR3 region is CASSSGSGNEQFF. The CDR3, as DNA: TGTGCCAGCAGCTCTGGTTCGGGGAATGAGCAGTTCTTC.

The V gene is TRBV10-1, the J gene TRBJ2-7; D remains unclear. There are 10 residues in the CDR3. Trimming shortened V by 7 bases and J by 13 bases, and 14 bases separated the two germline ends. Germline V CDR1 and CDR2: WNHNN, SYGVQD (reference sequence). The CDR3 region is CASISGRLYV. The CDR3 DNA reads as TGCGCCAGCATTTCTGGGCGTCTATACGTC.

In its sample, this clonotype was seen many times. The chain couples TRBV12-3 or TRBV12-4 to TRBJ2-2; tentative D call: TRBD1 (6 bases). The CDR3 extends over 15 amino acids. Trimming took 5 bases from V and 4 from J, leaving 14 bases between them. CDR3 protein: CASSIDRFSTGELFF. CDR3 in DNA: TGTGCCAGCAGTATCGACAGGTTCTCCACCGGGGAGCTGTTTTTT.

This clonotype has ten or more counts. This sequence joins TRBV4-2 and TRBJ1-4, with 8 nucleotides matching TRBD1. Germline V lookup: CDR1 LGHNA, CDR2 YNFKEQ. The CDR3 sequence is 16 residues long. V was pared by 3 bases and J by 4 bases, with 7 bases of the junction left unmatched. CDR3 in amino acids: CASSQGQDGDNEKLFF. CDR3 nucleotide sequence: TGTGCCAGCAGCCAGGGACAGGATGGGGATAATGAAAAACTGTTTTTT.

This sequence joins TRBV14 and TRBJ1-1; a weak D match, TRBD1 (5 bases). Looked up from germline, CDR1 is SGHDN and CDR2 is FVKESK. V shed 4 bases and J shed 1 base, with 16 bases lying between them. This CDR3 region has 16 residues. The DNA for the CDR3 is TGTGCCAGCAGCCTGGATCGGGACCTACGGAACACTGAAGCTTTCTTT. It codes for CASSLDRDLRNTEAFF.

There are many counts of this clonotype. V usage is TRBV5-1 and J usage is TRBJ2-1; TRBD2 might be the D (6 bases). Germline loops: CDR1 SGHRS, CDR2 YFSETQ. V lost 4 bases and J lost 3, with 14 bases in between. The CDR3 loop spans 15 amino acids. DNA of the CDR3: TGCGCCAGCAGCCCGGGACTTTCATACTACAATGAGCAGTTCTTC. Protein sequence: CASSPGLSYYNEQFF.

This clonotype was seen at least ten times. This rearrangement joins TRBV4-2 to TRBJ2-5; 10 bases map to TRBD2. This CDR3 is built from 14 residues. Germline trimming cut 5 bases from V and 2 bases from J; bases unmatched to any gene: 2. Germline CDR1 reads LGHNA; CDR2 reads YNFKEQ. The DNA for the CDR3 is TGTGCCAGCAGCGCGGGACTAGCGCAAGAGACCCAGTACTTC. Its protein product is CASSAGLAQETQYF.